This TCR beta chain was identified in a study of blood T cell repertoires in COVID-19. Across the whole study: Sites across the United States, Italy and Spain contributed samples from acute and convalescent COVID-19.

Deletions cut 8 bases from V and 10 bases from J, with 10 bases between. Germline-derived CDR1 and CDR2 are SNHLY and FYNNEI. This CDR3 is built from 10 residues. In the authors' methods: Estimation of nucleated cell counts was performed using reference gene primer amplification. Clones were read by immunoSEQ multiplex PCR, and TCRdb kept only the in-frame ones, dropping some. D and trimming were read from the DNA, whereas the V and J calls and clone size are those reported in that table. The sample carries fewer than 200,000 clones, roughly 79% recorded once. The chain recombines TRBV2 with TRBJ2-3, with D possibly matching TRBD2 (7 bases). The sequenced sample was peripheral blood. The clonotype originates from a woman in her 70s with acute or convalescent COVID-19. CDR3 sequence reads: CASWGGAQYF. CDR3 DNA sequence: TGTGCCAGCTGGGGGGGCGCGCAGTATTTT.